This T cell receptor beta chain derives from a study of OX40 agonist ivuxolimab in advanced cancers. Study overall: Age averaged about 60 years (range roughly 23 to 80), and around 78% were male. Anti-PD-1, anti-PD-L1 or anti-CTLA-4 therapy given earlier was allowed, and approximately 43% had some. Study results and limitations: Still undetermined is the antigen specificity of the expanded peripheral T cells. Expanded clones were, on average, more numerous among CD8+ T cells than CD4+.

A word on this clone: The antigen remains unidentified.

CDR1 is MNHNY, CDR2 SVGAGI, per germline (reference sequence). V lost 7 bases and J lost 6, with 18 bases in between. There are 14 residues in the CDR3. The protocol was immunoSEQ multiplex PCR, while the TCRdb copy is restricted to in-frame clones and leaves out a portion. The sample yields about 46,000 clones, approximately 80% seen once. Specimen: CD4+ or CD8+ T cells sorted from blood, collected in a trial of the OX40 agonist ivuxolimab. V gene TRBV6-6 combines with J gene TRBJ1-1; D ambiguous. The sequence was collected from an adult with an advanced solid tumor such as melanoma, head and neck, liver or kidney cancer. The chain's CDR3 is CASTFLREGAEAFF. For the CDR3, the DNA is TGTGCCAGCACCTTTCTACGGGAGGGCGCTGAAGCTTTCTTT.